A selection of T cell receptor beta chains follows, all from one sample in a study of beta chain features in type 1 diabetes. Repertoires were generated with immunoSEQ multiplex PCR, while TCRdb's copy carries only in-frame clones and drops some. The sample records about 710,000 clones, over 11% being singletons. Material: naive CD4+ T cells from blood. The receptor set was obtained from a man aged 18 to 30 with type 1 diabetes. Both conserved end residues are part of each CDR3. D genes are given only for firm matches. Size tells how often a clone was seen (once, few, many) or the class of an expanded clone, and some rows leave it out.

. | TRBJ2-3 | TRBV9 | . | 16 | CASSVGPRRSTDTQYF | TGTGCCAGCAGCGTAGGTCCAAGGAGGTCGACAGATACGCAGTATTTT
. | TRBJ2-7 | TRBV28 | few | 15 | CASSPPTAGSYEQYF | TGTGCCAGCAGTCCCCCTACGGCAGGGAGCTACGAGCAGTACTTC
. | TRBJ1-1 | TRBV28 | . | 11 | CASRANTEAFF | TGTGCCAGCAGAGCGAACACTGAAGCTTTCTTT
TRBD1 | TRBJ1-2 | TRBV18 | . | 15 | CASSPEDRVTYGYTF | TGTGCCAGCTCACCAGAGGACAGGGTTACCTATGGCTACACCTTC
. | TRBJ2-3 | TRBV6-5 | few | 14 | CASRTRDTKDTQYF | TGTGCCAGCAGAACCCGGGACACCAAAGATACGCAGTATTTT
TRBD2 | TRBJ2-1 | TRBV29-1 | . | 14 | CSVGPSGVYNEQFF | TGCAGCGTTGGACCTAGCGGGGTGTACAATGAGCAGTTCTTC
TRBD1 | TRBJ1-1 | TRBV5-4 | . | 13 | CASSPTRDRAEIF | TGTGCCAGCAGCCCAACCCGGGACAGGGCGGAAATCTTT
TRBD2 | TRBJ2-3 | TRBV5-6 | few | 17 | CASSLAMTSGRTDTQYF | TGTGCCAGCAGCTTGGCGATGACTAGCGGTCGCACAGATACGCAGTATTTT
TRBD1 | TRBJ2-1 | TRBV6-1 | few | 15 | CASSEEDRAYNEQFF | TGTGCCAGCAGTGAAGAGGACAGGGCCTACAATGAGCAGTTCTTC
. | TRBJ2-5 | TRBV13 | few | 14 | CASSLGRRQETQYF | TGTGCCAGCAGCTTAGGCCGGCGCCAAGAGACCCAGTACTTC
TRBD1 | TRBJ2-2 | TRBV6-6 | . | 16 | CASSSYLDREDIWLFF | TGTGCCAGCAGTTCCTACTTGGACAGGGAGGATATTTGGCTGTTTTTT
. | TRBJ1-2 | TRBV6-1 | . | 13 | CASSEGQLYGYTF | TGTGCCAGCAGTGAAGGACAACTCTATGGCTACACCTTC
. | TRBJ1-2 | TRBV4-2 | . | 13 | CASSQPGEDDYTF | TGTGCCAGCAGCCAGCCGGGAGAGGATGACTACACCTTC
TRBD1 | TRBJ2-7 | TRBV14 | . | 15 | CASSQGRQGSYEQYF | TGTGCCAGCAGCCAGGGGAGACAGGGTAGCTACGAGCAGTACTTC
. | TRBJ2-5 | TRBV2 | . | 13 | CASSPDGQETQYF | TGTGCCAGCAGTCCGGACGGGCAAGAGACCCAGTACTTC
. | TRBJ1-2 | TRBV14 | few | 14 | CASSHPDGTHGYTF | TGTGCCAGCAGCCACCCGGACGGGACCCATGGCTACACCTTC
. | TRBJ2-1 | TRBV9 | . | 12 | CASSVKGNEQFF | TGTGCCAGCAGCGTGAAGGGGAATGAGCAGTTCTTC
. | TRBJ2-7 | TRBV7-2 | . | 16 | CASSLEAPARSYEQYF | TGTGCCAGCAGCTTAGAGGCACCGGCCCGCTCCTACGAGCAGTACTTC